Listed below are T cell receptor beta chains from one sample, sequenced in a study of blood T cell repertoires in COVID-19. The repertoire was sequenced with immunoSEQ multiplex PCR; TCRdb's copy has only in-frame clones and lacks some. The sample contains a few hundred thousand clones, 70% to 90% of which appear only once. Sequenced material: peripheral blood. These receptors were obtained from a young man with active or convalescent COVID-19. The conserved cysteine and the conserved F or W are not part of the CDR3 here. Only part of the rows carry a size: once, few, many, or a class if the clone is expanded.

ASSLGVTATGETQY | - | TRBV11-3
ASSVGGTINQETQY | once | TRBV9
ASSLDLARYGTQY | - | TRBV5-1
AWNSASYEQY | - | TRBV30
ASSDYTPSNYGYT | - | TRBV10-2
ASSIERTACT | few | TRBV19
ASSQTSGGTQETQY | - | TRBV16
ASSPPGQHGYT | - | TRBV6-6
AISGMGGDTQY | - | TRBV10-3
ASSLDRESTGELF | - | TRBV5-6